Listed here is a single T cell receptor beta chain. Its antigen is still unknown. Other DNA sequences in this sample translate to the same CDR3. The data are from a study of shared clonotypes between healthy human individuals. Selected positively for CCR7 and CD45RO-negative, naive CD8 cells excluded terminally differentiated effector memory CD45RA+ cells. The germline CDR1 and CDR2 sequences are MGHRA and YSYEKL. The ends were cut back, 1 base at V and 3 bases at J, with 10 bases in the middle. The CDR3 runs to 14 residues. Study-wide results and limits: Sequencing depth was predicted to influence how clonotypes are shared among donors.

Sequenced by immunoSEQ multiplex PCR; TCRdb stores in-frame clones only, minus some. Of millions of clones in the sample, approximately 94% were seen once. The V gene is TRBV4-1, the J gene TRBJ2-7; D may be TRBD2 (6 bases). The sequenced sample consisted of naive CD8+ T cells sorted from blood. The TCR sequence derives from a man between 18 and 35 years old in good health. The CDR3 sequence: CASSQGGRGYEQYF. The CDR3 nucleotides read TGCGCCAGCAGCCAAGGTGGGCGGGGCTACGAGCAGTACTTC.